This T cell receptor beta chain was found in a study of shared clonotypes between healthy human individuals (dated by TCRdb to the early 2020s). Regarding the research as a whole: A few men and a couple of women, aged 18 to 49 years, made up the cohort. Each donor's leukapheresis produced roughly between about 0.9 and 9.5 billion PBMCs. To increase sequencing depth and limit assay-specific biases, different laboratories used diverse techniques to prepare libraries and sequence TCR repertoires. To estimate repertoire size and how much clonotype sharing occurs between individuals, the study deeply sequenced the blood TCR repertoires of several healthy adults. For each donor, CD4 naive and CD4 memory were each run on three plates, CD8 naive on two plates, and CD8 memory on one plate.

Broad study findings and their caveats: Sampling was restricted to blood, and TCR repertoires in tissues likely differ from the TCR repertoires found in blood. Compared with non-shared clonotypes, the clonotypes found in all four sorted-subset donors had higher generation probabilities. Naive subsets generally had larger estimated clonotype richness than memory subsets did. Based on pairwise subsampling, the degree of clonotype sharing among donors was expected to be affected by sequencing depth. Incomplete sequencing was indicated by rarefaction of sorted-subset datasets, despite the large sequencing depth. The genetic and exposure-history diversity represented was limited by the small number of donors. Across a few donors, around 5% of naive CD4, roughly 3.4% of naive CD8, roughly 2.3% of memory CD4, and about 0.44% of memory CD8 clonotypes were shared.

CD8 naive samples were CD45RO-negative cells positively selected for CCR7, giving a CD45RA+CCR7+ population that excluded TemRA cells. Healthy HIV-negative adults with no recently reported acute infections or vaccinations were included as donors. All donors were Caucasian adults living in Nashville, Tennessee, USA. Blood was collected by leukapheresis, and PBMCs were isolated by Ficoll-Histopaque density gradient centrifugation and then cryopreserved in liquid nitrogen vapor phase. Analytical flow cytometry was used to check the purity and quantity of each magnetically sorted T cell population. Genomic DNA was isolated from every sorted fraction and measured by UV absorbance on a Nanodrop 2000c. Details on this clone: Its binding antigen is unknown. No base-level quality is on record; no much larger clone is a single base apart.

TCR CDR3 regions were amplified from genomic DNA by multiplex PCR using the deep immunoSEQ assay. Genomic DNA extracted from each cell subset was distributed evenly over all wells of several immunoSEQ 96-well plates, and each plate served as one replicate. For sorted subsets, each replicate PCR was loaded with approximately 200 ng genomic DNA, equivalent to 32,000 or so T cell genomes. Purified libraries were quantified with a Qubit 3.0 fluorometer, sized on a Bioanalyzer 2100, and re-quantified with the KAPA Library Quantification kit. Every immunoSEQ 96-well plate was sequenced on a separate single-read 150-cycle Illumina NextSeq 550 flow cell. The published analysis was carried out like this. Because the immunoSEQ output included only junctional sequences and no quality scores, the filtering could not be the same as the filtering used for full-length reads. To assign V/J genes and CDR3, sequences were annotated against IMGT germline references using PyIR, a Python wrapper for IgBLAST v1.9. Any read was removed if the V/J assignment was weak (E-value above 1e-6), the CDR3 was missing, or the read contained stop codons, out-of-frame junctions, or ambiguous translated residues. A V3J clonotype was defined by an identical inferred V gene, J gene, and CDR3 amino acid sequence. To compute the percentage overlap between repertoires, the number of shared unique clonotypes was divided by the size of the smaller repertoire. Richness of each repertoire was evaluated using RTK rarefaction, the Chao1 estimator, and Recon v2.1 estimates of unobserved clonotypes. OLGA was used to compute generation probabilities for all TCRbeta clonotypes that the gDNA method yielded from a few donors. The source is immuneACCESS, and TCRdb retained only in-frame sequences with V and J called. Part of the clones is not carried over; for the studies checked, unresolved V genes explain less than half of this, and the remainder is unexplained. D and trimming were read from the DNA, whereas the V and J calls and clone size are those reported in that table. The table for this sample lists millions of clones; about 95% of them were counted only once. The leading ten clones occupy about 1.1% of the sample.

The germline V gene gives CDR1 as SGHAT and CDR2 as FQNNGV. Taken from cysteine to phenylalanine, the CDR3 has 13 residues. The CDR3 DNA has 39 bases and is translated from base 1. The junction carries 3 bases between V and J, which are trimmed by 0 bases and 0 bases respectively. This clonotype was obtained from a man in his late teens or twenties in good health. Sequenced: naive CD8+ T cells sorted from blood. The cell subset or site label, read with the paper, signifies: CD45RA+CCR7+. The chain is encoded by TRBV11-2 joined to TRBJ2-7, with no confidently assigned D gene. For the CDR3, the sequence is CASSLDNSYEQYF. The DNA is TGTGCCAGCAGCTTAGACAACTCCTACGAGCAGTACTTC.